Each of the 15 T cell receptor beta chains below was sequenced from the same sample in a study of control samples from healthy donors and cancer patients. Generated by immunoSEQ multiplex PCR, the TCRdb table keeps only in-frame clones and is missing some. Of under 200,000 clones listed, around 90% are singletons. Source material: blood. Receptors originate from a woman in her twenties or thirties in good health.

The rearrangement uses TRBV5-6 and TRBJ2-7; no definite D call. Germline-derived CDR1 and CDR2 are SGHDT and YYEEEE. The CDR3 is 16 amino acids. Trimming removed 0 bases at V and 6 bases at J, with 19 bases between. DNA for the CDR3: TGTGCCAGCAGCTTGGGTACGGGTAGCCCGTCTCGCGAGCAGTACTTC. This codes for CASSLGTGSPSREQYF.

The chain carries TRBV5-4 and TRBJ2-5; 9 bases are shared with TRBD2. Germline V gene data show CDR1 as SGHNT and CDR2 as YYREEE (reference sequence). Trimming cost V 4 bases and J 1 base; bases outside gene matches: 5. The CDR3 loop spans 15 amino acids. CDR3 in amino acids: CASSVGTSSQETQYF. For the CDR3, the DNA is TGTGCCAGCAGCGTGGGGACTAGCAGCCAAGAGACCCAGTACTTC.

The rearrangement links TRBV19 to TRBJ2-5; tentatively, D is TRBD1 (5 bases). The CDR3 length is 14 residues. Germline V gene lookup returns CDR1 LNHDA and CDR2 SQIVND (reference sequence). Between the trimmed V and J ends, which lost 5 bases and 3 bases, there was a span of 13 bases. CDR3 region: CASSPPDRKETQYF. CDR3 sequence (DNA): TGTGCCAGTAGTCCACCAGACAGAAAAGAGACCCAGTACTTC.

This chain connects TRBV29-1 to TRBJ2-5; D is undetermined. CDR3 length: 14 amino acids. Trimming stripped 6 bases from V and 4 bases from J, with 18 bases between. Germline V gives CDR1 SQVTM, CDR2 ANQGSEA. The CDR3 nucleotides are TGCAGCGTGCATCGGGTGGAAGTGCGAGAGACCCAGTACTTC. Translation: CSVHRVEVRETQYF.

The chain couples TRBV5-1 to TRBJ1-2; no definite D call. The CDR3 sequence is 15 residues long. V lost 0 bases and J lost 2, with 11 bases in between. Looked up from germline, CDR1 is SGHRS and CDR2 is YFSETQ. CDR3 coding DNA: TGCGCCAGCAGCTTGGACGGCAGCGTCAACTATGGCTACACCTTC. It translates to CASSLDGSVNYGYTF. The full variable domain, its missing parts supplied by reference TRBV5-1 and TRBJ1-2, is KAGVTQTPRYLIKTRGQQVTLSCSPISGHRSVSWYQQTPGQGLQFLFEYFSETQRNKGNFPGRFSGRQFSNSRSEMNVSTLELGDSALYLCASSLDGSVNYGYTFGSGTRLTVV.

The rearrangement links TRBV27 to TRBJ1-5; D is ambiguous. The CDR3 extends over 13 amino acids. V lost 3 bases and J 6 bases, leaving 9 bases between the germline ends. Germline CDR1 and CDR2: MNHEY and SMNVEV (reference sequence). Written as DNA, the CDR3 is TGTGCCAGCAGTTTCTTGGGAACTCAGCCCCAGCATTTT. Translating gives CASSFLGTQPQHF.

The chain employs TRBV27 and TRBJ2-6, with 10 bases matching TRBD1. Germline V CDR1 and CDR2: MNHEY, SMNVEV (reference sequence). The CDR3 runs 18 residues. With V trimmed by 6 bases and J by 6 bases, 14 bases remained unmatched. CDR3 sequence reads: CASSSLPGTGVVANVLTF. The CDR3 nucleotides read TGTGCCAGCAGCTCCCTTCCCGGGACAGGGGTTGTGGCCAACGTCCTGACTTTC.

The CDR3 region has the DNA TGCGCCAGCCGCGTGCGGGGGAGCTCCTACGAGCAGTACTTC. This encodes CASRVRGSSYEQYF. V is TRBV5-1 and J is TRBJ2-7, with 7 bases aligning to TRBD2. The CDR3 covers 14 residues. Germline CDR1 reads SGHRS; CDR2 reads YFSETQ. The J segment lost 0 bases and the V segment lost 7 bases, leaving 7 bases of the junction unmatched.

The rearrangement uses TRBV2 and TRBJ2-3; TRBD2 matches 7 bases. CDR1 SNHLY and CDR2 FYNNEI come from the germline V gene. Unmatched junction bases numbered 8, after V lost 6 bases and J lost 8 bases. The CDR3 is 13 residues long. DNA for the CDR3: TGTGCCAGCAGCCCCCGGGACTACCTTACGCAGTATTTT. Encoded protein: CASSPRDYLTQYF.

The chain carries TRBV19 and TRBJ2-3; D is possibly TRBD2 (6 bases). Trimming shortened V by 3 bases and J by 3 bases, and 13 bases separated the two germline ends. This CDR3 comprises 15 residues. The germline gives CDR1 LNHDA, CDR2 SQIVND (reference sequence). CDR3 loop: CASSIYGGTTDTQYF. In DNA form, the CDR3 reads TGTGCCAGTAGTATTTACGGGGGAACTACAGATACGCAGTATTTT.

The chain links TRBV7-8 to TRBJ2-4; the D is unclear. Germline V gene sequence: CDR1 SGHVS, CDR2 FQNEAQ. The germline V and J ends were trimmed by 5 bases and 1 base, with 12 bases remaining between them. The CDR3 runs to 15 residues. The DNA for the CDR3 is TGTGCCAGCAGCCCTTTCGGTAGGGCCAAAAACATTCAGTACTTC. Residues: CASSPFGRAKNIQYF.

The V and J genes are TRBV2 and TRBJ1-2, with D perhaps matching TRBD1 (6 bases). Trimming pared 8 bases from V and 4 bases from J, leaving 17 bases between. The germline CDR1 and CDR2 sequences are SNHLY and FYNNEI. This CDR3 region has 14 residues. This CDR3 is CASSGGLAVYGYTF. The CDR3 nucleotides are TGTGCCAGCTCGGGGGGGCTTGCCGTCTATGGCTACACCTTC.

The V and J genes are TRBV7-2 and TRBJ2-7, with D hard to call. This CDR3 comprises 13 residues. Germline CDR1 is SGHTA and CDR2 is FQGNSA. Deletions cut 1 base from V and 7 bases from J, with 11 bases between. This chain's CDR3 is CASSLDPGREQYV. CDR3 in DNA: TGTGCCAGCAGCTTAGATCCGGGTCGGGAGCAGTACGTC.

This clone was found a few times. This chain joins TRBV20-1 and TRBJ1-1; perhaps TRBD1 as D (5 bases). Deletions cut 6 bases from V and 8 bases from J, with 10 bases between. Germline V gene sequence: CDR1 DFQATT, CDR2 SNEGSKA (reference sequence). The CDR3 runs to 10 residues. CDR3 residues: CSAGVVEAFF. The CDR3 DNA reads as TGCAGTGCAGGGGTGGTAGAAGCTTTCTTT.

In its sample, this clone was seen once. The chain links TRBV9 to TRBJ2-5, with TRBD2 matching over 9 bases. V gave up 4 bases and J gave up 4 bases; unmatched junction bases: 5. CDR1 is SGDLS and CDR2 is YYNGEE in the germline V gene. This CDR3 has 14 amino acids. The CDR3 here is CASSSRAGGETQYF. The CDR3 nucleotides read TGTGCCAGCAGCTCTAGAGCGGGGGGAGAGACCCAGTACTTC.